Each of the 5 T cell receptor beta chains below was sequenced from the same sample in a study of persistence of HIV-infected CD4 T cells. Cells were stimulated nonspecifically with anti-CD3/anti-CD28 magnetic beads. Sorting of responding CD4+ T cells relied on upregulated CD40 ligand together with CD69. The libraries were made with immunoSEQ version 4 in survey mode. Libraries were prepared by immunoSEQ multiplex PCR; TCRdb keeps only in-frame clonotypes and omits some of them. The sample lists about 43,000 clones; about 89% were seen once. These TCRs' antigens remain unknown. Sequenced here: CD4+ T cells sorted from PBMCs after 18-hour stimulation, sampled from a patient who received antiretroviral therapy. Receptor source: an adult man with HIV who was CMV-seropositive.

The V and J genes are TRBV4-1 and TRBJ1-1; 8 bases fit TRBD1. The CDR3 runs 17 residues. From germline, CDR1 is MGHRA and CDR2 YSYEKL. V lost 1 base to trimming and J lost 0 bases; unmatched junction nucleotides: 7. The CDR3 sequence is CASSQVNMGQVNTEAFF. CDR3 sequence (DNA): TGCGCCAGCAGCCAAGTTAACATGGGACAGGTGAACACTGAAGCTTTCTTT.

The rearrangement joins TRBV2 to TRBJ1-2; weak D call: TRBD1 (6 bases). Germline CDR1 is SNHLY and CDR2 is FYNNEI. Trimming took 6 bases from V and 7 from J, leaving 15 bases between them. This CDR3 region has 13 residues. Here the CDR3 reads CASRNTGIRGYTF. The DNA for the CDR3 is TGTGCCAGCAGAAATACAGGGATTCGTGGCTACACCTTC.

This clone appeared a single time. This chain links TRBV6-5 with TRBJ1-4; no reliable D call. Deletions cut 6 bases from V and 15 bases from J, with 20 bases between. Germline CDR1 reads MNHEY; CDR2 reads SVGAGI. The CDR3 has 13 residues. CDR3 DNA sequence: TGTGCCAGCAGGCCCAGCCGGACTCTAGCGATGTTTTTT. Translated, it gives CASRPSRTLAMFF.

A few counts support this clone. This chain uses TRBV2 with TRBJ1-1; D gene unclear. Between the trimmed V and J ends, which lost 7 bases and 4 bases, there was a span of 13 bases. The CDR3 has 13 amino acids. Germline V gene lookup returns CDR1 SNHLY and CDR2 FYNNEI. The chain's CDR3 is CASTRTEFTEAFF. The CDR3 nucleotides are TGTGCCAGCACACGCACCGAATTCACTGAAGCTTTCTTT.

The CDR3 reads CASSPRYQETQYF. DNA for the CDR3: TGTGCCAGCAGTCCCCGGTACCAAGAGACCCAGTACTTC. The rearrangement joins TRBV27 to TRBJ2-5, with D uncertain. Trimming pared 5 bases from V and 0 bases from J, leaving 7 bases between. The germline gives CDR1 MNHEY, CDR2 SMNVEV (reference sequence). This CDR3 contains 13 residues.